The clone carrying this T cell receptor (beta chain) was seen more than once but under ten times. Germline V CDR1 and CDR2: SQVTM, ANQGSEA. The length of the CDR3 is 15 residues. V lost 4 bases to trimming and J lost 0 bases, with 16 bases between them. This entry comes from a study of CD8 T cells in Susac syndrome. High-throughput TCR beta sequencing covered peripheral CD8+ and CD4+ T cells. Roughly 0.45 to 1 ug RNA was reverse transcribed with random hexamers. Across 54 Vbeta and 13 Jbeta, immunoSEQ multiplex PCR amplified TCR beta CDR3. TCRdb reprocessed the immunoSEQ multiplex PCR reads with MiXCR, giving one entry per CDR3 protein. Of 250,000 or so distinct CDR3 sequences listed, about 94% are singletons.

The chain employs TRBV29-1 and TRBJ2-7, with D possibly matching TRBD1 (6 bases). The clonotype was recovered from a human donor with multiple sclerosis. The sequenced sample consisted of CD4+ T cells from PBMCs. DNA for the CDR3: TGCAGCGTTGGACCCCAGGGGTCAAGCTCCTACGAGCAGTACGTC. Its translation is CSVGPQGSSSYEQYV.